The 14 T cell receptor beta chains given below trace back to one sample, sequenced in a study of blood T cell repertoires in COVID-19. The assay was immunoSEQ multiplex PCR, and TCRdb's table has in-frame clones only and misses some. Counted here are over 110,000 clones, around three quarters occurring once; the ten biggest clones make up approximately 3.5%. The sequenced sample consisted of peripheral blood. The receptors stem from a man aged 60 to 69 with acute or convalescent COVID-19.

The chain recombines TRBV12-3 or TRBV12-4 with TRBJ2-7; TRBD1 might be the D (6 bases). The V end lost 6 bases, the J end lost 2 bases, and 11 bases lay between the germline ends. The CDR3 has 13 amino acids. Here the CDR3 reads CASRRDTAYEQYF. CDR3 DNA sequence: TGTGCCAGCAGAAGGGACACTGCCTACGAGCAGTACTTC.

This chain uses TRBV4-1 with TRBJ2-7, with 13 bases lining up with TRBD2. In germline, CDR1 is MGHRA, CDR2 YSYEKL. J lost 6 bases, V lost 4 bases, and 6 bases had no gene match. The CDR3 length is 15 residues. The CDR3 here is CASSLGLAGAFEQYF. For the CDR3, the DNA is TGCGCCAGCAGCCTCGGACTAGCGGGAGCTTTCGAGCAGTACTTC.

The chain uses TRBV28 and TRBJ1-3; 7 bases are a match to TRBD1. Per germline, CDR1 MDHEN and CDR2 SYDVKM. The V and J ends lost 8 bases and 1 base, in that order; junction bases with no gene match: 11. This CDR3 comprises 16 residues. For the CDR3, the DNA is TGTGCCAGCTACTCGACCGGGACAGAGTCTGGAAACACCATATATTTT. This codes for CASYSTGTESGNTIYF.

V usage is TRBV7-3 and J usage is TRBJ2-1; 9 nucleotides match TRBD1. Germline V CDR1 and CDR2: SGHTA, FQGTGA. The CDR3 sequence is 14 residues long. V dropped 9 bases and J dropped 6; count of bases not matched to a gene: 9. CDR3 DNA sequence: TGTGCCAGTAGGAAGGACAGGGGTCCCAATGAGCAGTTCTTC. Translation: CASRKDRGPNEQFF.

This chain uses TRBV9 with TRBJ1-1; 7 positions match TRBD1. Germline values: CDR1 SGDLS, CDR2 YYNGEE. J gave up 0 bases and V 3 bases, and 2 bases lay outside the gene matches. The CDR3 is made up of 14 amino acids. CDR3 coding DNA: TGTGCCAGCAGCGGGGGACAGATGAACACTGAAGCTTTCTTT. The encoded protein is CASSGGQMNTEAFF.

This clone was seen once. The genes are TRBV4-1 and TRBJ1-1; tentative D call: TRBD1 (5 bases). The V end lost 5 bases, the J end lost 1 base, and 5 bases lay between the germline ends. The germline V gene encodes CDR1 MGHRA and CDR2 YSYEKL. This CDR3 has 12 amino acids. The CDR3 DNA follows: TGCGCCAGCAGCAGGGGGAACACTGAAGCTTTCTTT. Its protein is CASSRGNTEAFF.

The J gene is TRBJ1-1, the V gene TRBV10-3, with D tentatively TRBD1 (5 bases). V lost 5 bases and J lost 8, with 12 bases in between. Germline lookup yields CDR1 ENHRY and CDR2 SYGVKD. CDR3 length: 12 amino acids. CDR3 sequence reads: CAISYQGEEAFF. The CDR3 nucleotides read TGTGCCATCAGTTACCAGGGTGAGGAAGCTTTCTTT.

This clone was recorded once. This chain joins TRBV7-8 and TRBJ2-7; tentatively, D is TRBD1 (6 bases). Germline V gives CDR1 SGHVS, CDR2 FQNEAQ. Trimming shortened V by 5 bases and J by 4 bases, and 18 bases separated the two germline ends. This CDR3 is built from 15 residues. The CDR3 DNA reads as TGTGCCAGCAGCCTCCGACAGGCTCCCCGATACGAGCAGTACTTC. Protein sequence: CASSLRQAPRYEQYF.

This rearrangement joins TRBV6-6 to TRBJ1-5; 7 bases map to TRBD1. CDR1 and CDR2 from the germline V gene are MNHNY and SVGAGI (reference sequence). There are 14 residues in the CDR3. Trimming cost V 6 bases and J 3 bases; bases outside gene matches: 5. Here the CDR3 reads CASRATGINQPQHF. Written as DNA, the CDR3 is TGTGCCAGCAGGGCGACAGGGATCAATCAGCCCCAGCATTTT.

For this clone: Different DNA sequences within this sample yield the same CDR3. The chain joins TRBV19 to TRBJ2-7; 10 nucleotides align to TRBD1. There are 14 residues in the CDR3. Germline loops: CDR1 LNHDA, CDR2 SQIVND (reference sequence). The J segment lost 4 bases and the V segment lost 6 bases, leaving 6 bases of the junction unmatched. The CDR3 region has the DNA TGTGCCAGTAGCTTGGGACAGGGGCCTTACGAGCAGTACTTC. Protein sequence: CASSLGQGPYEQYF. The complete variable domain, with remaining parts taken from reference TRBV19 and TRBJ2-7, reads DGGITQSPKYLFRKEGQNVTLSCEQNLNHDAMYWYRQDPGQGLRLIYYSQIVNDFQKGDIAEGYSVSREKKESFPLTVTSAQKNPTAFYLCASSLGQGPYEQYFGPGTRLTVT.

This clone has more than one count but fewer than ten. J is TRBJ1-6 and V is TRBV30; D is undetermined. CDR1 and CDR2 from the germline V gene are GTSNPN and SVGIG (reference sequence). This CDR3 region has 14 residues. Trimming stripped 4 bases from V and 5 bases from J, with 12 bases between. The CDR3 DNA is TGTGCCTGGAACGCCAACAGAAATAATTCACCCCTCCACTTT. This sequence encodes CAWNANRNNSPLHF.

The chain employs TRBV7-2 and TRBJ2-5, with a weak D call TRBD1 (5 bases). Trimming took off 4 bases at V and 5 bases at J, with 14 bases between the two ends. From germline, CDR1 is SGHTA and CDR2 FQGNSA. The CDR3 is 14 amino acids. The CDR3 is CASSSQVIGETQYF. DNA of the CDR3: TGTGCCAGCAGCTCACAGGTTATCGGGGAGACCCAGTACTTC. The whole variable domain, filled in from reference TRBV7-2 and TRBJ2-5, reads GAGVSQSPSNKVTEKGKDVELRCDPISGHTALYWYRQSLGQGLEFLIYFQGNSAPDKSGLPSDRFSAERTGGSVSTLTIQRTQQEDSAVYLCASSSQVIGETQYFGPGTRLLVL.

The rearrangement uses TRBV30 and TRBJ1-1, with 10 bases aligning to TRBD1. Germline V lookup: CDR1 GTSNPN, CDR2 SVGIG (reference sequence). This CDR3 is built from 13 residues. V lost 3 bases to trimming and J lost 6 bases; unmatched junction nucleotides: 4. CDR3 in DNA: TGTGCCTGGAGGGACAGGGGGTCGGCTGAAGCTTTCTTT. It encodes CAWRDRGSAEAFF.

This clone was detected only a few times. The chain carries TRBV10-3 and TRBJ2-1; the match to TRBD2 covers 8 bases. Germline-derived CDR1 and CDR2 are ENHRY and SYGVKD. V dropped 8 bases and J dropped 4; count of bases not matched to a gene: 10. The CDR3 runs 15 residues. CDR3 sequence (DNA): TGTGCCATCGGAAACCGAGCGGGAGCTTACAATGAGCAGTTCTTC. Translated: CAIGNRAGAYNEQFF.